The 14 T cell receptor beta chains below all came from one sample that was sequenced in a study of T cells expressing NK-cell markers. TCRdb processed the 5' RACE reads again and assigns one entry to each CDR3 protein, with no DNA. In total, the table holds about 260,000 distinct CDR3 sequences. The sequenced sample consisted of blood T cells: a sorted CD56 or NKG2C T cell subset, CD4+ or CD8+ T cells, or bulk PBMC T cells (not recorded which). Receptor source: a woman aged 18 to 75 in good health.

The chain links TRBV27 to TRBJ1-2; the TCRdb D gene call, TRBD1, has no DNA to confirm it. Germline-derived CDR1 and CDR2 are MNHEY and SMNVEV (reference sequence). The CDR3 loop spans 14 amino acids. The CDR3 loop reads CASSLLGQRYGYTF.

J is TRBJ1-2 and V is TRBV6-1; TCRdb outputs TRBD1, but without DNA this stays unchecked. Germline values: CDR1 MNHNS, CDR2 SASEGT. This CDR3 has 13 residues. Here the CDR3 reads CASTNPGGSGYTF.

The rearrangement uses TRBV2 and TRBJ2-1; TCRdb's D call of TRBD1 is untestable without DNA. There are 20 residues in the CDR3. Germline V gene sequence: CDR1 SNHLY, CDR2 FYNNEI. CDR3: CASRGTRTGDSSSNYNEQFF.

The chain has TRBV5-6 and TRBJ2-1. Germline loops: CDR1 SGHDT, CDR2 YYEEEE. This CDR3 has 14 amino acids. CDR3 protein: CASSRTSGWNEQFF.

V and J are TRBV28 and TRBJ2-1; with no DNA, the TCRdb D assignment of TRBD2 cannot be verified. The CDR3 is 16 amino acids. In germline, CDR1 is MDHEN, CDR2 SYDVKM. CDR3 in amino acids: CASSSPAGGSYNEQFF. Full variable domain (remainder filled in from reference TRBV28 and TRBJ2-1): DVKVTQSSRYLVKRTGEKVFLECVQDMDHENMFWYRQDPGLGLRLIYFSYDVKMKEKGDIPEGYSVSREKKERFSLILESASTNQTSMYLCASSSPAGGSYNEQFFGPGTRLTVL.

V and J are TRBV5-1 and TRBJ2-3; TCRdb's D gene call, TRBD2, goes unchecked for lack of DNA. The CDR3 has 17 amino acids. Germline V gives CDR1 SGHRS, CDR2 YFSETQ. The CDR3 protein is CASSPNARPVPTDTQYF.

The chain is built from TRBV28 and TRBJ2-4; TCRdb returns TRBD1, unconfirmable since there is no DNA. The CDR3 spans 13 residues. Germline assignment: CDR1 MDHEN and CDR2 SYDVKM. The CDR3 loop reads CASSFPGKNIQYF. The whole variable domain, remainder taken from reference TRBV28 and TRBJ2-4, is DVKVTQSSRYLVKRTGEKVFLECVQDMDHENMFWYRQDPGLGLRLIYFSYDVKMKEKGDIPEGYSVSREKKERFSLILESASTNQTSMYLCASSFPGKNIQYFGAGTRLSVL.

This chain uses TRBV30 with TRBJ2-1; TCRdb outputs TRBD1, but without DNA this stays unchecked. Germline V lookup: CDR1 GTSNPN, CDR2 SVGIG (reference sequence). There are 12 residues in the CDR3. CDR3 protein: CAWSRGYNEQFF.

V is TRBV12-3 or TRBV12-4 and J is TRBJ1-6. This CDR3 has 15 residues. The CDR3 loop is CASRARERINSPLHF.

CDR3 sequence reads: CASSRRQGHTIYF. The rearrangement uses TRBV5-1 and TRBJ1-3; TCRdb reports TRBD1, a call that lacks DNA to check it against. Germline CDR1 and CDR2: SGHRS and YFSETQ. The CDR3 loop spans 13 amino acids.

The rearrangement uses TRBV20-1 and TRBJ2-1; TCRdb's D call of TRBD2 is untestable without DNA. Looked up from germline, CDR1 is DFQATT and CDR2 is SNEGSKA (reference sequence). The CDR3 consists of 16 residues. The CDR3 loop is CSARSGLAGIYNEQFF.

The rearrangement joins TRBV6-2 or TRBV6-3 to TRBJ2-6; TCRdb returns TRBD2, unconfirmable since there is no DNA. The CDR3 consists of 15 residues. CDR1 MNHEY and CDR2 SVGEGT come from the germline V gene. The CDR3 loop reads CAIGTSISGANVLTF.

The CDR3 here is CASSLAASGLSYEQYF. V is TRBV7-2 and J is TRBJ2-7; without DNA, the TCRdb call of TRBD2 cannot be checked. Germline V gene lookup returns CDR1 SGHTA and CDR2 FQGNSA. The CDR3 runs 16 residues.

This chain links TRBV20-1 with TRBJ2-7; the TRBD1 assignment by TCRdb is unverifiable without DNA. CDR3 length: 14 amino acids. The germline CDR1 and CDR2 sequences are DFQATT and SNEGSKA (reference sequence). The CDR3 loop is CSAVPGGQGYEQYF.